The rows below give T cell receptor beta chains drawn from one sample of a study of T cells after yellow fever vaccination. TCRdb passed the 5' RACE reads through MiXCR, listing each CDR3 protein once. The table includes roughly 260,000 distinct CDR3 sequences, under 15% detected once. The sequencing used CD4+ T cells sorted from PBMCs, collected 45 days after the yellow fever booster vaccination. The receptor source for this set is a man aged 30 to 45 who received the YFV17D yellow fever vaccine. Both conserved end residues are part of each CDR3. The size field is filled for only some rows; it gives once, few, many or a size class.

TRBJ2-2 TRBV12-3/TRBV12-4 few CASRETGSNTGELFF
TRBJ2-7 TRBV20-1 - CSASLDPYEQYF
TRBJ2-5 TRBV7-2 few CASSLSGGTQYF
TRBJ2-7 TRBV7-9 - CASSLLAGAYEQYF
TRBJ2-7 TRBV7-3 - CASSQGQGEEQYF
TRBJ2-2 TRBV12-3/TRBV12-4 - CASSFGDSYTGELFF
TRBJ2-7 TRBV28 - CASASGTAYEQYF
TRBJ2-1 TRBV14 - CASSQAWTGGSEQFF
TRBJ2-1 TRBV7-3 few CASSPPGLGHEQFF
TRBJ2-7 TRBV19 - CASSIGAFSSYEQYF
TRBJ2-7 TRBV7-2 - CASSLVSGNAPYEQYF
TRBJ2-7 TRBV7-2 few CASSKGAAEDREQYF
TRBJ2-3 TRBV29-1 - CSATSDTQYF
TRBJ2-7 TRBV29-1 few CSVGGTAYEQYF
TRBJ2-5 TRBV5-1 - CASSSGGTPGETQYF
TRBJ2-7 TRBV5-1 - CASSLNRGLAYEQYF
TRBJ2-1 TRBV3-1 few CASSQEGLAGNEQFF
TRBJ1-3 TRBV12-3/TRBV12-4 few CASSPRVVNTIYF
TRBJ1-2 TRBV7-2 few CASSADSQSRGYTF
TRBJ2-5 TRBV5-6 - CASSLGGMGQETQYF
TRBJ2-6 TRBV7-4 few CASSFFYQGANVLTF
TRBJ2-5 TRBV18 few CASSPGQGMQETQYF
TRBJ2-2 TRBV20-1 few CSARDRASRSNTGELFF
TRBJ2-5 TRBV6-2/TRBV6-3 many CASRLAGGVETQYF
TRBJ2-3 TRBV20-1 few CSASGPQISTDTQYF
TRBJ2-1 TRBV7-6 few CASSLSGQYNEQFF
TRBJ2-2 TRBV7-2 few CASSLNVNTGELFF
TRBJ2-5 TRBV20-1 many CSARDIVSGSETQYF
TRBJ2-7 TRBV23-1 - CASSPGMRTYEQYF
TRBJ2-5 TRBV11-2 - CASSSPRLGETQYF
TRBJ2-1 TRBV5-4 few CASSFGQGINEQFF
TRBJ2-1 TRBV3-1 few CASSQEQYNEQFF
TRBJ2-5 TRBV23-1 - CASSQSRDSVPQYF
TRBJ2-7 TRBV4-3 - CASSVGDSRVQYF
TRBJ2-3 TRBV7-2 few CASSSRAPPDTQYF
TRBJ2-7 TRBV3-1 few CASSQGPWARYEQYF
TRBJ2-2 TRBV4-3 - CASTQDRGSGELFF
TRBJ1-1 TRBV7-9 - CALTWGVSTEAFF
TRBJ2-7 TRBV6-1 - CASCQGDRGNFYEQYF
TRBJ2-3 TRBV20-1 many CSAKISGTADTQYF
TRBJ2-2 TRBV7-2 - CASSLAGQGVTGELFF